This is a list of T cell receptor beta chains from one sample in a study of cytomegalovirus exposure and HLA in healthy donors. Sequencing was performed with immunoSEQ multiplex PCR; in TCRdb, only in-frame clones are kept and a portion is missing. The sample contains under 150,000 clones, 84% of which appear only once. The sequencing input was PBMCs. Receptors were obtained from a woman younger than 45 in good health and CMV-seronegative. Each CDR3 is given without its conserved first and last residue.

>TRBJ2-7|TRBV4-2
ASSQDWDSSYEQY
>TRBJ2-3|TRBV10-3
AISPTGASSTDTQY
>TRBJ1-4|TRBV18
ASSRGDWGEKLF
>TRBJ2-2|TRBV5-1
ASRLTTGSTGELF
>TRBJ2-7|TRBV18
ASSPLDSNYEQY
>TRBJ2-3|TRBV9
ASSGHRGGDTQY
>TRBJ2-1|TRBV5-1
ASSPVPGQSYNEQF
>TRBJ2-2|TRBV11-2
ASSPGLAGGTGELF
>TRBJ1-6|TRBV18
ASSLSGLDSPLH
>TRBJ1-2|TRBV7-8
ASGGSRDLPYGYT
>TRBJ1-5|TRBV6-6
ASSTTGTGSNQPQH
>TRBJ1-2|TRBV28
ASSLVLRRVVANYGYT
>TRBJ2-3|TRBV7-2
ASSFARSDTQY
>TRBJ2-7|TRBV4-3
ASSQQAGGTYEQY
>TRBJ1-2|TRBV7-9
ASSHSQGREDLNYGYT
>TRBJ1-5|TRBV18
ASSPGGRNQPQH
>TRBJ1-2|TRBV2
ASSTTGTYGYT
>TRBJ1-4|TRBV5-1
ASSLGVAGENEKLF
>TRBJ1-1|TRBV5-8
ASSLARDRMSTEAF
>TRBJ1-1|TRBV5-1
ASSRTLNTEAF
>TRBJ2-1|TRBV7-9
ASTPGSSYNEQF
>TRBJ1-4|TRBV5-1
ASSSSGVPNEKLF
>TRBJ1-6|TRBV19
ASGDTYNSPLH
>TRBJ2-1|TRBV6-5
ASSYFSGTGSKF
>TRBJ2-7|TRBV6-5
ASSWGSQQY
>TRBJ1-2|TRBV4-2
ASSQAGIDYGYT
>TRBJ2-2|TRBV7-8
ASTKTGPTGELF
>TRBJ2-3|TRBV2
ASSAIDTQY
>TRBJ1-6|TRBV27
ASSRWTENSPLH
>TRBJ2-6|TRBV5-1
ASRGGTGKANVLT
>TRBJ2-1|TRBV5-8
ASSLVYSGGASYNEQF
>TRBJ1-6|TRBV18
ASSPDSLYSYNSPLH
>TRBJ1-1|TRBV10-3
AISQTDMNTEAF